This is a list of T cell receptor beta chains from one sample in a study of blood T cell repertoires in COVID-19. Only in-frame clones appear in the TCRdb table, and some are missing; sequencing was by immunoSEQ multiplex PCR. The data show some 80,000 clones, about four fifths seen once. Sequencing used peripheral blood. These receptors were taken from a woman older than 75 with active or convalescent COVID-19. Each CDR3 is given with its conserved first and last residue. Each record gives: clone size, J gene, V gene, D gene, CDR3 protein, CDR3 DNA. The D gene is left open where the match is weak. Clone size is shown for a subset of rows, as once, few, many or a class of expanded clone.

NA,TRBJ2-3,TRBV2,TRBD2,CASPRTSGRTDTQYF,TGTGCCAGCCCGCGGACTAGCGGTCGCACAGATACGCAGTATTTT
NA,TRBJ1-5,TRBV15,TRBD1,CATSRGGQGIDFFSQPQHF,TGTGCCACCAGCAGAGGAGGACAGGGGATCGATTTTTTCAGTCAGCCCCAGCATTTT
NA,TRBJ2-1,TRBV7-2,NA,CASSLSGPSVYNEQFF,TGTGCCAGCAGCTTAAGCGGGCCTAGCGTCTACAATGAGCAGTTCTTC
few,TRBJ1-3,TRBV6-6,NA,CASTDSSGNTIYF,TGTGCCAGTACGGACAGCTCTGGAAACACCATATATTTT
few,TRBJ2-1,TRBV19,TRBD2,CASSIAIAGGWNEQFF,TGTGCCAGTAGTATAGCAATAGCGGGAGGGTGGAATGAGCAGTTCTTC
NA,TRBJ2-3,TRBV4-3,TRBD2,CASSHSGRTDTQYF,TGCGCCAGCAGCCATAGCGGGAGAACAGATACGCAGTATTTT
NA,TRBJ2-7,TRBV6-5,NA,CASTEGTYSEQYF,TGTGCCAGCACCGAAGGGACTTATTCGGAGCAGTACTTC
NA,TRBJ2-3,TRBV28,TRBD2,CASRGLGIGADTQYF,TGTGCCAGCAGGGGACTAGGCATAGGCGCAGATACGCAGTATTTT
NA,TRBJ2-7,TRBV27,NA,CASRALRTASYEQYF,TGTGCCAGCAGAGCCCTGAGGACAGCCTCCTACGAGCAGTACTTC
NA,TRBJ2-5,TRBV7-2,NA,CASSLDGSPSETQYF,TGTGCCAGCAGCTTAGACGGGTCCCCATCCGAGACCCAGTACTTC
NA,TRBJ1-6,TRBV11-2,NA,CASSFQTSPLSPLHF,TGTGCCAGCAGCTTCCAAACGAGTCCTCTGTCACCCCTCCACTTT
NA,TRBJ2-3,TRBV5-4,TRBD1,CASRLGTGGDTQYF,TGTGCCAGCAGGTTGGGGACAGGGGGTGATACGCAGTATTTT
NA,TRBJ2-3,TRBV5-4,TRBD1,CASSLGTQGGTDTQYF,TGTGCCAGCAGCTTGGGGACGCAGGGGGGCACAGATACGCAGTATTTT
once,TRBJ2-1,TRBV9,TRBD2,CASSVASGGRDEQFF,TGTGCCAGCAGCGTAGCTAGCGGGGGAAGGGATGAGCAGTTCTTC
few,TRBJ1-1,TRBV6-2/TRBV6-3,NA,CASSYEFPINTEAFF,TGTGCCAGCAGTTATGAGTTCCCGATTAACACTGAAGCTTTCTTT
once,TRBJ2-7,TRBV7-8,TRBD1,CASSLHRGYEQYF,TGTGCCAGCAGCTTACACAGGGGCTACGAGCAGTACTTC
NA,TRBJ2-7,TRBV29-1,TRBD1,CSAAQQGYSYEQYF,TGCAGCGCAGCCCAACAGGGGTACTCCTACGAGCAGTACTTC
NA,TRBJ2-7,TRBV29-1,NA,CSVEKHSGGAYEQYF,TGCAGCGTTGAAAAGCACAGCGGAGGGGCCTACGAGCAGTACTTC
NA,TRBJ1-2,TRBV5-4,TRBD1,CASSRGTGLYVGYTF,TGTGCCAGCAGCCGAGGGACAGGGCTTTACGTCGGCTACACCTTC
NA,TRBJ2-3,TRBV5-1,NA,CASSLGVLVGTDTQYF,TGCGCCAGCAGCTTGGGAGTCCTAGTCGGCACAGATACGCAGTATTTT
NA,TRBJ1-2,TRBV2,TRBD1,CASRRDRGQAYGYTF,TGTGCCAGCAGACGGGACAGGGGGCAAGCCTATGGCTACACCTTC
NA,TRBJ1-6,TRBV9,NA,CASSVEAMNSPLHF,TGTGCCAGCAGCGTTGAAGCGATGAATTCACCCCTCCACTTT
NA,TRBJ2-5,TRBV2,NA,CASSEDGASRETQYF,TGTGCCAGCAGTGAAGACGGTGCTAGCCGGGAGACCCAGTACTTC
NA,TRBJ2-1,TRBV7-3,NA,CASSLFGASYNEQFF,TGTGCCAGCAGCTTATTTGGGGCTTCTTACAATGAGCAGTTCTTC
NA,TRBJ2-3,TRBV9,NA,CASSPRSGLGISDTQYF,TGTGCCAGCAGCCCCCGGTCTGGACTCGGGATATCAGATACGCAGTATTTT
NA,TRBJ1-1,TRBV14,TRBD1,CASSQPTGKGTEAFF,TGTGCCAGCAGCCAACCGACAGGGAAGGGTACTGAAGCTTTCTTT
NA,TRBJ2-7,TRBV7-7,NA,CASSLAQGSEQYF,TGTGCCAGCAGCTTAGCTCAGGGAAGCGAGCAGTACTTC
NA,TRBJ2-3,TRBV7-9,TRBD1,CASSHRQGRTDTQYF,TGTGCCAGCAGCCATCGACAGGGGAGGACAGATACGCAGTATTTT
NA,TRBJ1-1,TRBV6-1,NA,CASSEHILNTEAFF,TGTGCCAGCAGTGAACACATACTGAACACTGAAGCTTTCTTT
NA,TRBJ1-1,TRBV19,TRBD1,CASSAHQDRGLTEAFF,TGTGCCAGTAGTGCTCACCAGGACAGGGGGCTGACTGAAGCTTTCTTT
NA,TRBJ2-7,TRBV7-9,NA,CASSLAPGWGEQYF,TGTGCCAGCAGCTTAGCACCAGGGTGGGGCGAGCAGTACTTC
NA,TRBJ1-2,TRBV29-1,NA,CSVPRSHNDGYTF,TGCAGCGTCCCCCGGTCCCATAATGATGGCTACACCTTC
NA,TRBJ1-5,TRBV24-1,NA,CATSDARAPNQPQHF,TGTGCCACCAGTGACGCCAGGGCCCCCAATCAGCCCCAGCATTTT
NA,TRBJ1-3,TRBV19,NA,CASSILVGSSGNTIYF,TGTGCCAGTAGTATCCTAGTCGGAAGCTCTGGAAACACCATATATTTT
few,TRBJ1-5,TRBV6-2/TRBV6-3,NA,CASSYPPGQGQSLHF,TGTGCCAGCAGTTATCCCCCAGGGCAGGGTCAGTCACTGCATTTT
few,TRBJ1-5,TRBV29-1,NA,CSVFIQPQHF,TGCAGCGTTTTTATCCAGCCCCAGCATTTT
NA,TRBJ1-2,TRBV29-1,TRBD1,CSAGQGGYGYTF,TGCAGCGCCGGACAGGGTGGGTATGGCTACACCTTC
NA,TRBJ2-3,TRBV7-3,TRBD1,CASSFTGQGTDTQYF,TGTGCCAGCAGCTTCACGGGACAGGGGACAGATACGCAGTATTTT
NA,TRBJ2-5,TRBV7-2,TRBD2,CASSLVSGGQETQYF,TGTGCCAGCAGCTTAGTGTCGGGGGGCCAAGAGACCCAGTACTTC
NA,TRBJ2-1,TRBV7-2,TRBD2,CASSLSRLAGDNEQFF,TGTGCCAGCAGCCTTAGCAGACTAGCGGGCGACAATGAGCAGTTCTTC
NA,TRBJ1-1,TRBV4-3,NA,CASRFRRGNTEAFF,TGCGCCAGCAGGTTTCGCAGGGGGAACACTGAAGCTTTCTTT
NA,TRBJ2-4,TRBV5-4,NA,CASSLTGAGGIQYF,TGTGCCAGCAGCTTAACCGGGGCCGGGGGCATTCAGTACTTC
few,TRBJ1-5,TRBV7-3,TRBD1,CASSLTGGSGQPQHF,TGTGCCAGCAGCTTGACAGGGGGTAGCGGTCAGCCCCAGCATTTT
NA,TRBJ2-1,TRBV4-2,NA,CASSQDLWGRVYNEQFF,TGTGCCAGCAGCCAAGATCTATGGGGGCGAGTCTACAATGAGCAGTTCTTC
NA,TRBJ2-3,TRBV5-4,TRBD1,CASSRGTADTQYF,TGTGCCAGCAGCCGAGGGACAGCAGATACGCAGTATTTT
NA,TRBJ1-4,TRBV6-6,NA,CASSPYPGEKLFF,TGTGCCAGTAGTCCCTATCCGGGGGAAAAACTGTTTTTT
NA,TRBJ1-6,TRBV27,NA,CASSFVGGSNSPLHF,TGTGCCAGCAGTTTTGTGGGGGGGTCGAATTCACCCCTCCACTTT
once,TRBJ2-2,TRBV28,NA,CASSQAVPTGELFF,TGTGCCAGCAGCCAGGCCGTGCCCACCGGGGAGCTGTTTTTT
few,TRBJ1-1,TRBV11-2,NA,CASSLGGWTEAFF,TGTGCCAGCAGCTTGGGGGGTTGGACTGAAGCTTTCTTT
NA,TRBJ2-5,TRBV4-1,NA,CASSQERDVIGKETQYF,TGCGCCAGCAGCCAAGAGAGGGATGTGATAGGGAAAGAGACCCAGTACTTC
NA,TRBJ2-1,TRBV4-3,TRBD1,CASSQEPGGRWNEQFF,TGCGCCAGCAGCCAGGAGCCAGGGGGCAGGTGGAATGAGCAGTTCTTC
NA,TRBJ1-6,TRBV28,TRBD1,CASIEAAGGTNSPLHF,TGTGCCAGCATAGAAGCGGCAGGGGGCACTAATTCACCCCTCCACTTT
NA,TRBJ1-1,TRBV18,TRBD1,CASSPLPGQGRTEAFF,TGTGCCAGCTCACCACTTCCGGGACAGGGGAGGACTGAAGCTTTCTTT
NA,TRBJ1-3,TRBV10-2,TRBD1,CASRDTGAGNTIYF,TGCGCCAGCAGAGATACAGGGGCTGGAAACACCATATATTTT
NA,TRBJ1-2,TRBV28,NA,CARRPGGGGGGYGYTF,TGTGCCCGCAGGCCCGGCGGGGGGGGCGGGGGCTATGGCTACACCTTC